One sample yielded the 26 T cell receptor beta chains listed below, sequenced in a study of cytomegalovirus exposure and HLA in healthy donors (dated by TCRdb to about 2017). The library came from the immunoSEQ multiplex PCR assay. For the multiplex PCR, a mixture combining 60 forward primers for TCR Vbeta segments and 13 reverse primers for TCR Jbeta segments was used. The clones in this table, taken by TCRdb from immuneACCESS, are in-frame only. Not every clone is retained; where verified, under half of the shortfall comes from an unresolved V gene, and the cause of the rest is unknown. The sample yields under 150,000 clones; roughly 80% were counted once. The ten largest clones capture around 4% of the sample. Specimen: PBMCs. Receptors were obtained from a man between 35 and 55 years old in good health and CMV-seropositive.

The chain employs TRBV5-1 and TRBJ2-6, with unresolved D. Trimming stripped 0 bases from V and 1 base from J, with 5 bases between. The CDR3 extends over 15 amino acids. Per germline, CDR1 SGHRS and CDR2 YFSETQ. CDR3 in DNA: TGCGCCAGCAGCTTGGTTCGTTCTGGGGCCAACGTCCTGACTTTC. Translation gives CASSLVRSGANVLTF.

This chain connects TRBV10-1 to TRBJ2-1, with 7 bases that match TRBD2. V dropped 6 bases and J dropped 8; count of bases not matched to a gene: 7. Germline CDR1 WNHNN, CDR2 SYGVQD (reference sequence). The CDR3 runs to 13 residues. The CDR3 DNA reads TGCGCCAGCAGCCGGGACTATAGGGATGAGCAGTTCTTC. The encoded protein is CASSRDYRDEQFF.

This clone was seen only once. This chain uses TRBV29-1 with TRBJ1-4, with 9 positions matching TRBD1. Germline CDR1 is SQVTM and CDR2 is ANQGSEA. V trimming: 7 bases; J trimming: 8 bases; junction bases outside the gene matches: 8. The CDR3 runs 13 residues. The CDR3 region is CSAEDRGREKLFF. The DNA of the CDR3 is TGCAGCGCAGAGGACAGGGGCCGAGAAAAACTGTTTTTT.

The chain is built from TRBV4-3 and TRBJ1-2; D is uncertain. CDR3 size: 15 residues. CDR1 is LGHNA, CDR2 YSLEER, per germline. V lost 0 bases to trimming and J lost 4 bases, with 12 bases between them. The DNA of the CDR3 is TGCGCCAGCAGCCAAGATAACAGTCTGTTCTATGGCTACACCTTC. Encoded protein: CASSQDNSLFYGYTF.

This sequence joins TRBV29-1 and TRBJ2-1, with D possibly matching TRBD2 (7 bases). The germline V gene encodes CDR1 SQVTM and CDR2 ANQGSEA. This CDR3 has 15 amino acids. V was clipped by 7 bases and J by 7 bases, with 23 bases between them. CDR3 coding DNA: TGCAGCGCACCTACTCCGGGGGGCGAGTCGAATGAGCAGTTCTTC. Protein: CSAPTPGGESNEQFF.

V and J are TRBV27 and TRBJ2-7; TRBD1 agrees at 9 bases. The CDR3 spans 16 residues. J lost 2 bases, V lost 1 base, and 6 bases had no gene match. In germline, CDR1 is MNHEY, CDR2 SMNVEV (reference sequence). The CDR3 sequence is CASSLLFGTGPYEQYF. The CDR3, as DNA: TGTGCCAGCAGTTTATTATTTGGGACAGGGCCCTACGAGCAGTACTTC.

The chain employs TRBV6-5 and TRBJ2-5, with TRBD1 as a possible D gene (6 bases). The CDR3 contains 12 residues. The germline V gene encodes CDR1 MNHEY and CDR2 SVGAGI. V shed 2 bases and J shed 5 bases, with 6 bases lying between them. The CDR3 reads CASSYRGETQYF. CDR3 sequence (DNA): TGTGCCAGCAGTTACAGGGGGGAGACCCAGTACTTC.

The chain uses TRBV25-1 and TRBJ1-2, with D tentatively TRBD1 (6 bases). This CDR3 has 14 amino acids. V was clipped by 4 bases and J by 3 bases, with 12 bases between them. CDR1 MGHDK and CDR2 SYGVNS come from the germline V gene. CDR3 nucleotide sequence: TGTGCCAGCAGTGGTTTGGGGGCGGACTATGGCTACACCTTC. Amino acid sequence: CASSGLGADYGYTF.

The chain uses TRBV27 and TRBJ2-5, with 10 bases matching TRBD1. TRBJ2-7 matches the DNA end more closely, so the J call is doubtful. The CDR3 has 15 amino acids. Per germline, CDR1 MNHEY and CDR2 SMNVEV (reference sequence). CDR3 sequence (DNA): TGTGCCAGCACCCCATGGGGGACAGGGGATCACGAGCAGTACTTC. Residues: CASTPWGTGDHEQYF.

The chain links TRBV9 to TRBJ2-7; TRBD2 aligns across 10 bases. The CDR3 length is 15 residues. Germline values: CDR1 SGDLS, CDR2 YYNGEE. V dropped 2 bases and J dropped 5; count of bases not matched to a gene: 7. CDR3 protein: CASSVSASGSHEQYF. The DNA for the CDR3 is TGTGCCAGCAGCGTCTCGGCTAGCGGGAGTCACGAGCAGTACTTC.

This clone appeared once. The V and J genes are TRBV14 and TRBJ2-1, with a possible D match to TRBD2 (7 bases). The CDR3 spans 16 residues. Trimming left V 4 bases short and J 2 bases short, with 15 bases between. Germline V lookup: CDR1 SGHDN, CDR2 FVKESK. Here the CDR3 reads CASSPRGLAAYNEQFF. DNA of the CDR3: TGTGCCAGCAGCCCACGGGGGCTAGCGGCCTACAATGAGCAGTTCTTC.

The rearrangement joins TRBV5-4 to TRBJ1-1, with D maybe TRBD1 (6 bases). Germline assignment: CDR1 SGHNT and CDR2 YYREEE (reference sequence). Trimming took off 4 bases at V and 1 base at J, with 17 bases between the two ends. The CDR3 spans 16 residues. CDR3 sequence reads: CASSVGGPSQNTEAFF. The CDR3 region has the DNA TGTGCCAGCAGCGTGGGGGGCCCCTCGCAGAACACTGAAGCTTTCTTT.

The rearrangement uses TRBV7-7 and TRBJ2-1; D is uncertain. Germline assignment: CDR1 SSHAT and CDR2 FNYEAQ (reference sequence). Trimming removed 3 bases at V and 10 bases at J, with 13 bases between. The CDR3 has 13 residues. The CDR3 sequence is CASSLNPLLEQFF. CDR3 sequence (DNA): TGTGCCAGCAGCTTGAATCCACTCTTAGAGCAGTTCTTC.

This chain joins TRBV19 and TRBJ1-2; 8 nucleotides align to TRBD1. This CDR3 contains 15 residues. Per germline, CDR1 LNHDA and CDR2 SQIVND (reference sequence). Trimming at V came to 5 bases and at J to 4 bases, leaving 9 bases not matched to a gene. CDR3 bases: TGTGCCAGTAGTGCGACAGGGGCCGGGGGCTATGGCTACACCTTC. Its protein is CASSATGAGGYGYTF. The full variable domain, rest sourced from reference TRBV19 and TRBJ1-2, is DGGITQSPKYLFRKEGQNVTLSCEQNLNHDAMYWYRQDPGQGLRLIYYSQIVNDFQKGDIAEGYSVSREKKESFPLTVTSAQKNPTAFYLCASSATGAGGYGYTFGSGTRLTVV.

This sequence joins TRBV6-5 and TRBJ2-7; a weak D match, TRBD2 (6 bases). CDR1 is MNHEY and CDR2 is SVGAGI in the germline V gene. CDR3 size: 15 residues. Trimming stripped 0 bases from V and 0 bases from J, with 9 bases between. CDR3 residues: CASSYSGGSSYEQYF. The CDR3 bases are TGTGCCAGCAGTTACTCTGGGGGGAGCTCCTACGAGCAGTACTTC.

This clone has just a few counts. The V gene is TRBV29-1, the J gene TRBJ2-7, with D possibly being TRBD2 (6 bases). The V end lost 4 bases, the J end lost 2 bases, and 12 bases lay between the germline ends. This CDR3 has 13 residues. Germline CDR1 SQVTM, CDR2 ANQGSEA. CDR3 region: CSVVRDFPYEQYF. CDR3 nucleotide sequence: TGCAGCGTTGTCCGGGACTTTCCCTACGAGCAGTACTTC.

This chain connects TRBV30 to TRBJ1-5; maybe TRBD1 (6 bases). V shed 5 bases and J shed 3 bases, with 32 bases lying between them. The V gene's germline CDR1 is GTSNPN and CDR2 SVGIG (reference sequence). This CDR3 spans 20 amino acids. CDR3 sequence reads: CAWLITGTPRGQSVNQPQHF. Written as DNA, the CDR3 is TGTGCCTGGCTAATAACAGGGACACCCAGGGGTCAGAGTGTCAATCAGCCCCAGCATTTT.

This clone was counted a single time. In DNA form, the CDR3 reads TGTGCCAGCAGCTTGGGACACAGTTTGTCTGAAGCTTTCTTT. Translating it yields CASSLGHSLSEAFF. This rearrangement joins TRBV11-1 to TRBJ1-1; a possible D gene is TRBD1 (6 bases). The CDR3 is 14 amino acids. V lost 3 bases and J 6 bases, leaving 14 bases between the germline ends. Germline lookup yields CDR1 SGHAT and CDR2 FQDESV (reference sequence).

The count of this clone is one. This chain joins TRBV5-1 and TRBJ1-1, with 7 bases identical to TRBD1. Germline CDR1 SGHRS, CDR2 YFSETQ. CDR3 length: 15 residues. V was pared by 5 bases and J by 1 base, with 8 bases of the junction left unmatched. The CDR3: CASSSPWDRNTEAFF. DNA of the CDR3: TGCGCCAGCAGTTCACCTTGGGACAGGAACACTGAAGCTTTCTTT.

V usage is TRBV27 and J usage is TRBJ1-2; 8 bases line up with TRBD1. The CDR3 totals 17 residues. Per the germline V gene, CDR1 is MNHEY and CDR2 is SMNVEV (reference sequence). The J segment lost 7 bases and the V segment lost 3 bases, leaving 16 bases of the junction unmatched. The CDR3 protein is CASSFGQGITGSAGYTF. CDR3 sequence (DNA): TGTGCCAGCAGTTTCGGACAGGGCATTACAGGTAGCGCTGGCTACACCTTC.

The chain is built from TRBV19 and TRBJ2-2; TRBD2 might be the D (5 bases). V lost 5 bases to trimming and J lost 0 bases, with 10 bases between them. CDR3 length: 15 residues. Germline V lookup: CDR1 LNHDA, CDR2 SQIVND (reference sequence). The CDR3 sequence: CASSWQTTNTGELFF. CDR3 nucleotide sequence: TGTGCCAGTAGTTGGCAGACTACGAACACCGGGGAGCTGTTTTTT. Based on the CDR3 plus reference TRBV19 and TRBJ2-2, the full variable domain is DGGITQSPKYLFRKEGQNVTLSCEQNLNHDAMYWYRQDPGQGLRLIYYSQIVNDFQKGDIAEGYSVSREKKESFPLTVTSAQKNPTAFYLCASSWQTTNTGELFFGEGSRLTVL.

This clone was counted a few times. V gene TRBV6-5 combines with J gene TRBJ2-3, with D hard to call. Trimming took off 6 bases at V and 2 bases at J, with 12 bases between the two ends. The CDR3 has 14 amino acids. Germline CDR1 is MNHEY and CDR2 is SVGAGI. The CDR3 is CASRSPHLTDTQYF. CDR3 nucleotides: TGTGCCAGCAGGAGTCCCCACCTCACAGATACGCAGTATTTT.

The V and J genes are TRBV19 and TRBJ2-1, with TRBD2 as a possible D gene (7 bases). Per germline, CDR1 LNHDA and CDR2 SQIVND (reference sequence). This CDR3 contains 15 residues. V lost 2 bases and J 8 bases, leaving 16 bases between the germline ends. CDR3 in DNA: TGTGCCAGTAGTATAAGGAGGGGGGGCAGGGATGAGCAGTTCTTC. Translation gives CASSIRRGGRDEQFF.

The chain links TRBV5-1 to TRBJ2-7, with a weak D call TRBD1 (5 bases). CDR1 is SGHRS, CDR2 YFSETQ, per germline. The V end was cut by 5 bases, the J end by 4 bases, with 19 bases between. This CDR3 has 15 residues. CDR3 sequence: CASSSWGRVWYEQYF. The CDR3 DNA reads TGCGCCAGCAGTTCGTGGGGCAGGGTGTGGTACGAGCAGTACTTC.

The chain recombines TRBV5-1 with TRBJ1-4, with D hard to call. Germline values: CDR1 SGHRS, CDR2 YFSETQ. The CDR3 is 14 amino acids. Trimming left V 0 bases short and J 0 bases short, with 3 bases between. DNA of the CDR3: TGCGCCAGCAGCTTGGGGCCAACTAATGAAAAACTGTTTTTT. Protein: CASSLGPTNEKLFF. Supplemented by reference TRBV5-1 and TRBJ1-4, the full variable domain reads KAGVTQTPRYLIKTRGQQVTLSCSPISGHRSVSWYQQTPGQGLQFLFEYFSETQRNKGNFPGRFSGRQFSNSRSEMNVSTLELGDSALYLCASSLGPTNEKLFFGSGTQLSVL.

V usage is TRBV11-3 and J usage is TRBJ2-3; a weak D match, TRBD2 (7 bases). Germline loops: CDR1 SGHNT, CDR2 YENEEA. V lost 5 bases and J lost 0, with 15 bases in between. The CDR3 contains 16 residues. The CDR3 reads CASSQGGALSTDTQYF. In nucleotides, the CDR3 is TGTGCCAGCAGCCAAGGGGGGGCGCTAAGCACAGATACGCAGTATTTT.